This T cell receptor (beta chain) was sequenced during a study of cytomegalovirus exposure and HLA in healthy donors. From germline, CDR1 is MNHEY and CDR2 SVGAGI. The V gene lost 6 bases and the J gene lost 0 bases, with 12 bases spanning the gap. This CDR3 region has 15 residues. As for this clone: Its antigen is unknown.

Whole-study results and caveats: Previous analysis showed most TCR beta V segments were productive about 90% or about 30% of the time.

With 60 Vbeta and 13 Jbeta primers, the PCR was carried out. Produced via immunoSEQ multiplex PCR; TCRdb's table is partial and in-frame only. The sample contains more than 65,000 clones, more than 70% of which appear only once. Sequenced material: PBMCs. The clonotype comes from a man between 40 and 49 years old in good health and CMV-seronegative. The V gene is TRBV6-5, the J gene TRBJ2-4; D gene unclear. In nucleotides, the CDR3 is TGTGCCAGCAGCCGACAACCTTTAGCCAAAAACATTCAGTACTTC. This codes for CASSRQPLAKNIQYF.